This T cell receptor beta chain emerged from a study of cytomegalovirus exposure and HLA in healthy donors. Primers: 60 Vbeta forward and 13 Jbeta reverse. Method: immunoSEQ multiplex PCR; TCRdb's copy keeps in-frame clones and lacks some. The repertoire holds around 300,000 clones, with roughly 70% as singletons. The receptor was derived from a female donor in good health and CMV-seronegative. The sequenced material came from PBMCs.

The CDR3 DNA is TGTGCCAGCAGTGACAGGTCCAGAGGAAACACCATATATTTT. It translates to CASSDRSRGNTIYF. V usage is TRBV2 and J usage is TRBJ1-3; no definite D call. The germline V gene encodes CDR1 SNHLY and CDR2 FYNNEI. The ends were cut back, 3 bases at V and 4 bases at J, with 10 bases in the middle. The CDR3 sequence is 14 residues long.